Listed below are T cell receptor beta chains from one sample, sequenced in a study of post-analysis software for immune sequencing data. One entry per CDR3 protein, called by TCRdb with MiXCR from the PCR reads. The sample contains roughly 580,000 distinct CDR3 sequences, 40% to 50% of which appear only once. The sequencing input was blood. The receptors here all came from a girl between 10 and 17 years old with multiple sclerosis. Each CDR3 is given with its conserved first and last residue. The D gene is left open where the match is weak. Clone size is shown for a subset of rows, as once, few, many or a class of expanded clone.

v_gene: TRBV5-1
d_gene: -
abundance: -
j_gene: TRBJ2-1
CDR3nt: TGCGCCAGCAGCTGGGGGGGCGCTGGACCGTACAATGAGCAGTTCTTC
CDR3aa: CASSWGGAGPYNEQFF

v_gene: TRBV20-1
d_gene: TRBD2
abundance: once
j_gene: TRBJ2-7
CDR3nt: TGCAGTGCCCTCCTAGCGGGAGTCTCCCACGAGCAGTACTTC
CDR3aa: CSALLAGVSHEQYF

v_gene: TRBV12-3/TRBV12-4
d_gene: -
abundance: -
j_gene: TRBJ2-3
CDR3nt: TGTGCCAGCAGCCCCCGATACGGAGCTAGCACAGATACGCAGTATTTT
CDR3aa: CASSPRYGASTDTQYF

v_gene: TRBV10-2
d_gene: TRBD1
abundance: few
j_gene: TRBJ2-1
CDR3nt: TGCACCTCACCTTGGCCCCGGGACAGTCCCTATGATGAGCAGTTCTTC
CDR3aa: CTSPWPRDSPYDEQFF

v_gene: TRBV12-3/TRBV12-4
d_gene: TRBD1
abundance: once
j_gene: TRBJ1-2
CDR3nt: TGTGCCAGCAGCGGACAGGGGACTAACTATGGCTACACCTTC
CDR3aa: CASSGQGTNYGYTF

v_gene: TRBV4-1
d_gene: TRBD1
abundance: -
j_gene: TRBJ2-7
CDR3nt: TGCGCCAGCAGCCGCGTGACAGGGGTGGGCTACGAGCAGTACTTC
CDR3aa: CASSRVTGVGYEQYF

v_gene: TRBV7-9
d_gene: TRBD2
abundance: -
j_gene: TRBJ2-1
CDR3nt: TGTGCCAGCAGCCCCCGGGCTAGCGGGAGGAGTGAGCAGTTCTTC
CDR3aa: CASSPRASGRSEQFF

v_gene: TRBV12-3/TRBV12-4
d_gene: -
abundance: few
j_gene: TRBJ1-5
CDR3nt: TGTGCCAGCAGATATAGCAATCAGCCCCAGCATTTT
CDR3aa: CASRYSNQPQHF

v_gene: TRBV12-3/TRBV12-4
d_gene: -
abundance: -
j_gene: TRBJ2-7
CDR3nt: TGTGCCAGCAGTCGACTAGTAGGGTCCTACGAGCAGTACTTC
CDR3aa: CASSRLVGSYEQYF

v_gene: TRBV12-3/TRBV12-4
d_gene: TRBD1
abundance: once
j_gene: TRBJ1-2
CDR3nt: TGTGCCAGCAGTTCGATGGGGGGACAGGGGGTTGGCTACACCTTC
CDR3aa: CASSSMGGQGVGYTF

v_gene: TRBV27
d_gene: TRBD1
abundance: -
j_gene: TRBJ2-1
CDR3nt: TGTGCCAGCAGTGGCACAGGGGTCTACGAGCAGTTCTTC
CDR3aa: CASSGTGVYEQFF

v_gene: TRBV5-1
d_gene: -
abundance: few
j_gene: TRBJ2-5
CDR3nt: TGCGCCAGCAGCTTCAACAGGGCGCAAGAGACCCAGTACTTC
CDR3aa: CASSFNRAQETQYF

v_gene: TRBV6-5
d_gene: TRBD1
abundance: few
j_gene: TRBJ1-6
CDR3nt: TGTGCCAGCAGTTTGACAGGGGCCGGGAGGAATTCACCCCTCCACTTT
CDR3aa: CASSLTGAGRNSPLHF

v_gene: TRBV20-1
d_gene: TRBD1
abundance: -
j_gene: TRBJ2-7
CDR3nt: TGCAGTGCTAGAGTAGTAAGGACAGGGGGTATCTACGAGCAGTACTTC
CDR3aa: CSARVVRTGGIYEQYF

v_gene: TRBV5-6
d_gene: -
abundance: -
j_gene: TRBJ1-2
CDR3nt: TGTGCCAGCAGCTCCGGGACGGAGGTGGAGGGCTACACCTTC
CDR3aa: CASSSGTEVEGYTF

v_gene: TRBV10-2
d_gene: TRBD1
abundance: -
j_gene: TRBJ1-5
CDR3nt: TGCGCCAGCATGTCCGGGACAGGTAATCAGCCCCAGCATTTT
CDR3aa: CASMSGTGNQPQHF

v_gene: TRBV10-3
d_gene: -
abundance: many
j_gene: TRBJ1-5
CDR3nt: TGTGCCATCAGCACCCAGGGAGATCAGCCCCAGCATTTT
CDR3aa: CAISTQGDQPQHF

v_gene: TRBV10-3
d_gene: -
abundance: few
j_gene: TRBJ1-2
CDR3nt: TGTGCCATCAGTGGAGTGGATGCCAGTGGCTACACCTTC
CDR3aa: CAISGVDASGYTF

v_gene: TRBV7-9
d_gene: -
abundance: -
j_gene: TRBJ2-1
CDR3nt: TGTGCCAGCAGCTGGACTGGGGCCGACAATGAGCAGTTCTTC
CDR3aa: CASSWTGADNEQFF

v_gene: TRBV18
d_gene: TRBD2
abundance: -
j_gene: TRBJ2-6
CDR3nt: TGTGCCAGCTCAGTGACTAGCGGCAGCTCTGGGGCCAGCGTCCTGACTTTC
CDR3aa: CASSVTSGSSGASVLTF

v_gene: TRBV5-6
d_gene: TRBD2
abundance: -
j_gene: TRBJ2-5
CDR3nt: TGTGCCAGCGGCAGGGACTACCTCCTTCAAGAGACCCAGTACTTC
CDR3aa: CASGRDYLLQETQYF

v_gene: TRBV29-1
d_gene: -
abundance: -
j_gene: TRBJ1-6
CDR3nt: TGCAGCGTTGAAGGGAGCTCCTATAATTCACCCCTCCACTTT
CDR3aa: CSVEGSSYNSPLHF

v_gene: TRBV7-9
d_gene: -
abundance: -
j_gene: TRBJ1-1
CDR3nt: TGTGCCAGCAGCCCGCGGACAGATCTGAACACTGAAGCTTTCTTT
CDR3aa: CASSPRTDLNTEAFF

v_gene: TRBV12-3/TRBV12-4
d_gene: -
abundance: -
j_gene: TRBJ1-1
CDR3nt: TGTGCCAGCAGTCCGATTTATACTGAAGCTTTCTTT
CDR3aa: CASSPIYTEAFF

v_gene: TRBV4-2
d_gene: -
abundance: -
j_gene: TRBJ1-4
CDR3nt: TGTGCCAGCAGCCAAGATAGGGTCGGACGGGAACTGTTTTTT
CDR3aa: CASSQDRVGRELFF

v_gene: TRBV6-5
d_gene: -
abundance: few
j_gene: TRBJ1-1
CDR3nt: TGTGCCAGCACGCACCCGGGAGGAGGAATGAACACTGAAGCTTTCTTT
CDR3aa: CASTHPGGGMNTEAFF

v_gene: TRBV15
d_gene: -
abundance: few
j_gene: TRBJ2-5
CDR3nt: TGTGCCACCAGCAGAGATTATGGGGACGGCCAAGAGACCCGGTACTTC
CDR3aa: CATSRDYGDGQETRYF

v_gene: TRBV5-1
d_gene: -
abundance: few
j_gene: TRBJ2-6
CDR3nt: TGCGCCAGCAGCCCTGGGCACTCTGGGGCCAACGTCCTGACTTTC
CDR3aa: CASSPGHSGANVLTF

v_gene: TRBV29-1
d_gene: -
abundance: -
j_gene: TRBJ1-1
CDR3nt: TGCAGCGCCTTGGGACACCTTTCTCCTTCTGAAGCTTTCTTT
CDR3aa: CSALGHLSPSEAFF

v_gene: TRBV4-2
d_gene: -
abundance: few
j_gene: TRBJ1-2
CDR3nt: TGTGCCAGCAGCCCAGAGGAGGGACTGGGCGGCTACACCTTC
CDR3aa: CASSPEEGLGGYTF

v_gene: TRBV12-3/TRBV12-4
d_gene: -
abundance: -
j_gene: TRBJ1-6
CDR3nt: TGTGCCAGCAGATCCCGAGCAACTAATTCACCCCTCCACTTT
CDR3aa: CASRSRATNSPLHF

v_gene: TRBV7-9
d_gene: TRBD1
abundance: -
j_gene: TRBJ2-3
CDR3nt: TGTGCCAGCAGCCGGGGACAGGCAGATACGCAGTATTTT
CDR3aa: CASSRGQADTQYF

v_gene: TRBV7-9
d_gene: -
abundance: few
j_gene: TRBJ2-1
CDR3nt: TGTGCCAGCAGCTTGGTACAGGGGAGGGAACAGTTCTTC
CDR3aa: CASSLVQGREQFF

v_gene: TRBV6-1
d_gene: TRBD2
abundance: -
j_gene: TRBJ2-7
CDR3nt: TGTGCCAGCAATCAGCGGGAGGAATACGAGCAGTACTTC
CDR3aa: CASNQREEYEQYF

v_gene: TRBV4-1
d_gene: -
abundance: -
j_gene: TRBJ2-5
CDR3nt: TGCGCCAGCAGCCACCCCCGGGGGGAGACCCAGTACTTC
CDR3aa: CASSHPRGETQYF

v_gene: TRBV6-4
d_gene: -
abundance: many
j_gene: TRBJ1-2
CDR3nt: TGTGCCAGCAGTGACTCCAGAACAGGTCTAGCGTGGGGCTACACCTTC
CDR3aa: CASSDSRTGLAWGYTF

v_gene: TRBV6-5
d_gene: -
abundance: few
j_gene: TRBJ2-7
CDR3nt: TGTGCCAGCAGTCCCCCCCCTAGGGGGGGCTACGAGCAGTACTTC
CDR3aa: CASSPPPRGGYEQYF

v_gene: TRBV9
d_gene: -
abundance: -
j_gene: TRBJ1-2
CDR3nt: TGTGCCAGCAGCGTAGAGGAAGGGGGAACCTATGGCTACACCTTC
CDR3aa: CASSVEEGGTYGYTF

v_gene: TRBV4-1
d_gene: -
abundance: -
j_gene: TRBJ1-2
CDR3nt: TGCGCCAGCAGCCAAGGTCGGTGGAGGGGGTATGGCTACACCTTC
CDR3aa: CASSQGRWRGYGYTF

v_gene: TRBV10-3
d_gene: TRBD2
abundance: few
j_gene: TRBJ2-1
CDR3nt: TGTGCCATCAGAGGACTAGCGGGAGTAAGGGGCAATGAGCAGTTCTTC
CDR3aa: CAIRGLAGVRGNEQFF

v_gene: TRBV12-3/TRBV12-4
d_gene: -
abundance: -
j_gene: TRBJ1-1
CDR3nt: TGTGCCAGCATCGAGGGCCTGGGCACTGAAGCTTTCTTT
CDR3aa: CASIEGLGTEAFF

v_gene: TRBV6-1
d_gene: TRBD2
abundance: few
j_gene: TRBJ2-7
CDR3nt: TGTGCCAGCAGTGACCCGGGGGGCTACGAGCAGTACTTC
CDR3aa: CASSDPGGYEQYF

v_gene: TRBV7-9
d_gene: -
abundance: few
j_gene: TRBJ1-2
CDR3nt: TGTGCCAGCCGAATATTCCAGGGAGCTAACTATGGCTACACCTTC
CDR3aa: CASRIFQGANYGYTF

v_gene: TRBV11-2
d_gene: TRBD1
abundance: -
j_gene: TRBJ2-7
CDR3nt: TGTGCCAGCAGTGAAGACAGGGTCAACGAGCAGTACTTC
CDR3aa: CASSEDRVNEQYF

v_gene: TRBV27
d_gene: -
abundance: -
j_gene: TRBJ2-7
CDR3nt: TGTGCCAGCAGTTCCCGTGGTGGAGGGTTGAAGTCCGCCTCCTACGAGCAGTACTTC
CDR3aa: CASSSRGGGLKSASYEQYF

v_gene: TRBV7-2
d_gene: -
abundance: -
j_gene: TRBJ2-6
CDR3nt: TGTGCCAACAGCTCCGGGGGAACTGGGGCCAACGTCCTGACTTTC
CDR3aa: CANSSGGTGANVLTF

v_gene: TRBV6-5
d_gene: TRBD1
abundance: many
j_gene: TRBJ1-5
CDR3nt: TGTGCCAGCCGGGCGCGACAGGGTTTTAATCAGCCCCAGCATTTT
CDR3aa: CASRARQGFNQPQHF

v_gene: TRBV7-9
d_gene: TRBD1
abundance: -
j_gene: TRBJ1-2
CDR3nt: TGTGCCAGCAGCTTCGGGACAGAGTTCTATGGCTACACCTTC
CDR3aa: CASSFGTEFYGYTF

v_gene: TRBV29-1
d_gene: -
abundance: few
j_gene: TRBJ1-1
CDR3nt: TGCAGCGTTGGAGTAAAGAACACTGAAGCTTTCTTT
CDR3aa: CSVGVKNTEAFF

v_gene: TRBV5-1
d_gene: -
abundance: -
j_gene: TRBJ1-2
CDR3nt: TGCGCCAGCAGCTTCAAAGGGAGTGGCTACACCTTC
CDR3aa: CASSFKGSGYTF

v_gene: TRBV5-1
d_gene: TRBD1
abundance: -
j_gene: TRBJ2-7
CDR3nt: TGCGCCAGCAGCACGCGACAGGGACCCTACGAGCAGTACTTC
CDR3aa: CASSTRQGPYEQYF

v_gene: TRBV20-1
d_gene: TRBD2
abundance: -
j_gene: TRBJ2-5
CDR3nt: TGCAGTGCTAGGGCGGGAGTGGCACCGCCTGGGGAGACCCAGTACTTC
CDR3aa: CSARAGVAPPGETQYF

v_gene: TRBV9
d_gene: TRBD1
abundance: few
j_gene: TRBJ2-3
CDR3nt: TGTGCCAGCAGCTCAAGGACAGGGGGCACAGATACGCAGTATTTT
CDR3aa: CASSSRTGGTDTQYF

v_gene: TRBV5-1
d_gene: -
abundance: -
j_gene: TRBJ1-6
CDR3nt: TGCGCCAGCAGCTTCTCGACGGATTCACCCCTCCACTTT
CDR3aa: CASSFSTDSPLHF

v_gene: TRBV12-3/TRBV12-4
d_gene: -
abundance: few
j_gene: TRBJ1-5
CDR3nt: TGTGCCAGCGCCGGGACGGATAATCAGCCCCAGCATTTT
CDR3aa: CASAGTDNQPQHF

v_gene: TRBV6-4
d_gene: -
abundance: -
j_gene: TRBJ2-7
CDR3nt: TGTGCCAGCAGTCCGTCGGAGGGGGCCAGGTACGAGCAGTACTTC
CDR3aa: CASSPSEGARYEQYF